The rows below give T cell receptor beta chains drawn from one sample of a study of response to subunit inactivated influenza vaccine. TCRdb reanalysed the RT-PCR reads using MiXCR and keeps one entry per CDR3 protein. The repertoire holds more than 700,000 distinct CDR3 sequences, with 21% as singletons. Sample: PBMCs from blood, taken roughly 5 days after vaccination. The receptor source for this set is a man between 45 and 60 years old who received an inactivated influenza vaccine. Each CDR3 is given with its conserved first and last residue. D genes are given only for firm matches. Not every row has a clone size; where given, it reads once, few, many or a size class.

J gene: TRBJ1-6
D gene: .
clone size: few
V gene: TRBV27
CDR3 DNA: TGTGCCAGCAGTTTTCAGGACTATAATTCACCCCTCCACTTT
CDR3 protein: CASSFQDYNSPLHF

J gene: TRBJ2-7
D gene: .
clone size: .
V gene: TRBV29-1
CDR3 DNA: TGCAGCGTTGTGGACAGCAACTCCTACGAGCAGTACTTC
CDR3 protein: CSVVDSNSYEQYF

J gene: TRBJ2-7
D gene: TRBD2
clone size: .
V gene: TRBV14
CDR3 DNA: TGTGCCAGCAGCCAAGTTCCAGCGGGAGTAGGCGAGCAGTACTTC
CDR3 protein: CASSQVPAGVGEQYF

J gene: TRBJ2-1
D gene: TRBD2
clone size: .
V gene: TRBV10-3
CDR3 DNA: TGTGCCATTTCTCCCTCTAGCGGGAGAGGGGACGATGAGCAGTTCTTC
CDR3 protein: CAISPSSGRGDDEQFF

J gene: TRBJ1-6
D gene: .
clone size: few
V gene: TRBV3-1
CDR3 DNA: TGTGCCAGCAGCCAACGGCAGCCCCCCCTCCACTTT
CDR3 protein: CASSQRQPPLHF

J gene: TRBJ2-3
D gene: TRBD2
clone size: .
V gene: TRBV30
CDR3 DNA: TGTGCCTGTGCAGCAGGACTAGCGAGGGCAGATACGCAGTATTTT
CDR3 protein: CACAAGLARADTQYF

J gene: TRBJ1-5
D gene: .
clone size: few
V gene: TRBV5-1
CDR3 DNA: TGCGCCAGCAGCCCCGAAGGACCAAATAGCAATCAGCCCCAGCATTTT
CDR3 protein: CASSPEGPNSNQPQHF

J gene: TRBJ2-5
D gene: TRBD1
clone size: .
V gene: TRBV7-6
CDR3 DNA: TGTGCCAGCAGCGCTATGCGGACAGGGGGCAAGGAGACCCAGTACTTC
CDR3 protein: CASSAMRTGGKETQYF

J gene: TRBJ1-2
D gene: .
clone size: .
V gene: TRBV7-9
CDR3 DNA: TGTGCCAGCAGCGTCTCTAGTCGGGGGAACTATGGCTACACCTTC
CDR3 protein: CASSVSSRGNYGYTF

J gene: TRBJ1-3
D gene: .
clone size: few
V gene: TRBV7-9
CDR3 DNA: TGTGCCAGCAGCCAGACGAGCTATGGAAACACCATATATTTT
CDR3 protein: CASSQTSYGNTIYF

J gene: TRBJ1-1
D gene: .
clone size: few
V gene: TRBV6-6
CDR3 DNA: TGTGCCAGCAGTTACTTTGAGGGGACTGAAGCTTTCTTT
CDR3 protein: CASSYFEGTEAFF

J gene: TRBJ2-5
D gene: .
clone size: many
V gene: TRBV5-1
CDR3 DNA: TGCGCCAGCAGCTTGGGGAGCGGGTCCGGTCAAGAGACCCAGTACTTC
CDR3 protein: CASSLGSGSGQETQYF

J gene: TRBJ2-7
D gene: .
clone size: .
V gene: TRBV4-3
CDR3 DNA: TGCGCCAGCAGTCCAAACCAATTCTACGAGCAGTACTTC
CDR3 protein: CASSPNQFYEQYF

J gene: TRBJ2-5
D gene: .
clone size: few
V gene: TRBV9
CDR3 DNA: TGTGCCAGCAGCGTAAAGCCTCAGGGGACCCAGTACTTC
CDR3 protein: CASSVKPQGTQYF

J gene: TRBJ1-5
D gene: .
clone size: .
V gene: TRBV5-1
CDR3 DNA: TGCGCCAGCAGCTATGGGGGGGATCAGCCCCAGCATTTT
CDR3 protein: CASSYGGDQPQHF

J gene: TRBJ2-5
D gene: .
clone size: few
V gene: TRBV6-2/TRBV6-3
CDR3 DNA: TGTGCCAGCAGCAGGATTGGAGTGCTTCAAGAGACCCAGTACTTC
CDR3 protein: CASSRIGVLQETQYF

J gene: TRBJ2-5
D gene: .
clone size: .
V gene: TRBV15
CDR3 DNA: TGTGCCACCAGCAGAGTTAACGAAGAGACCCAGTACTTC
CDR3 protein: CATSRVNEETQYF

J gene: TRBJ2-3
D gene: TRBD1
clone size: .
V gene: TRBV24-1
CDR3 DNA: TGTGCCACCAGTGATCCAGGGACAGGGAACACAGATACGCAGTATTTT
CDR3 protein: CATSDPGTGNTDTQYF

J gene: TRBJ2-3
D gene: .
clone size: few
V gene: TRBV20-1
CDR3 DNA: TGCAGTGCCCCAGACCGAAGCAAGGAAGCCACAGATACGCAGTATTTT
CDR3 protein: CSAPDRSKEATDTQYF

J gene: TRBJ2-7
D gene: TRBD2
clone size: .
V gene: TRBV27
CDR3 DNA: TGTGCCAGCAGCAACCTAGCGGGAGGGCCCTACGAGCAGTACTTC
CDR3 protein: CASSNLAGGPYEQYF

J gene: TRBJ2-5
D gene: TRBD1
clone size: many
V gene: TRBV6-1
CDR3 DNA: TGTGCCAGCAGACCTCGACAGGGTCGGGAGACCCAGTACTTC
CDR3 protein: CASRPRQGRETQYF

J gene: TRBJ2-1
D gene: .
clone size: .
V gene: TRBV11-2
CDR3 DNA: TGTGCCAGCAGCTTAGATTTTGAGCAGTTCTTC
CDR3 protein: CASSLDFEQFF

J gene: TRBJ1-6
D gene: .
clone size: few
V gene: TRBV5-1
CDR3 DNA: TGCGCCAGCAGCTTGATAGAGTTACCTAATTCACCCCTCCACTTT
CDR3 protein: CASSLIELPNSPLHF

J gene: TRBJ1-2
D gene: .
clone size: .
V gene: TRBV3-1
CDR3 DNA: TGTGCCAGCAGCCAAGGAGTCGGGACCACCTATGGCTACACCTTC
CDR3 protein: CASSQGVGTTYGYTF

J gene: TRBJ2-5
D gene: .
clone size: few
V gene: TRBV20-1
CDR3 DNA: TGCAGTGCTAGTTCTTCATCGGAGACCCAGTACTTC
CDR3 protein: CSASSSSETQYF

J gene: TRBJ2-5
D gene: .
clone size: few
V gene: TRBV20-1
CDR3 DNA: TGCAGTGCACGGGGAGTGGGTCTCCAAGAGACCCAGTACTTC
CDR3 protein: CSARGVGLQETQYF

J gene: TRBJ2-1
D gene: TRBD2
clone size: .
V gene: TRBV29-1
CDR3 DNA: TGCAGCACGAGCGGGAGGGGTAACAATGAGCAGTTCTTC
CDR3 protein: CSTSGRGNNEQFF

J gene: TRBJ2-5
D gene: TRBD2
clone size: .
V gene: TRBV24-1
CDR3 DNA: TGTGCCACCGGGACTAGCGGGGGGAAGACCCAGTACTTC
CDR3 protein: CATGTSGGKTQYF

J gene: TRBJ1-2
D gene: .
clone size: few
V gene: TRBV7-2
CDR3 DNA: TGTGCCAGCAGCTTAGGGTACAAGGATGGGAACTATGGCTACACCTTC
CDR3 protein: CASSLGYKDGNYGYTF

J gene: TRBJ2-1
D gene: .
clone size: .
V gene: TRBV20-1
CDR3 DNA: TGCAGTGCTACCGACGAAAGCTCCTACAATGAGCAGTTCTTC
CDR3 protein: CSATDESSYNEQFF

J gene: TRBJ2-5
D gene: .
clone size: .
V gene: TRBV6-2/TRBV6-3
CDR3 DNA: TGTGCCAGCAGTTACTCCCACATTGGGGGACACCTCCAAGAGACCCAGTACTTC
CDR3 protein: CASSYSHIGGHLQETQYF

J gene: TRBJ2-1
D gene: .
clone size: .
V gene: TRBV21-1
CDR3 DNA: TGTGCCAGCAGCAAAGGGGACAGGTTTTTTGATGAGCAGTTCTTC
CDR3 protein: CASSKGDRFFDEQFF

J gene: TRBJ2-5
D gene: TRBD2
clone size: .
V gene: TRBV7-2
CDR3 DNA: TGTGCCAGCAGCTCGGGGGGGGCCCAAGAGACCCAGTACTTC
CDR3 protein: CASSSGGAQETQYF

J gene: TRBJ2-5
D gene: TRBD2
clone size: few
V gene: TRBV4-2
CDR3 DNA: TGTGCCAGCAGCCAAGATGGAGCGTTCCGGGGGGAAGAGACCCAGTACTTC
CDR3 protein: CASSQDGAFRGEETQYF

J gene: TRBJ2-1
D gene: TRBD2
clone size: few
V gene: TRBV20-1
CDR3 DNA: TGCAGTGCTAGAGGTAGCGGGGGATATTACAATGAGCAGTTCTTC
CDR3 protein: CSARGSGGYYNEQFF

J gene: TRBJ1-1
D gene: TRBD1
clone size: .
V gene: TRBV12-3/TRBV12-4
CDR3 DNA: TGTGCCAGCAGTGCGACAGGACAGGGAAACACTGAAGCTTTCTTT
CDR3 protein: CASSATGQGNTEAFF

J gene: TRBJ2-2
D gene: .
clone size: few
V gene: TRBV5-4
CDR3 DNA: TGTGCCAGCAGCACATACGTACCCTTTTCGAACACCGGGGAGCTGTTTTTT
CDR3 protein: CASSTYVPFSNTGELFF

J gene: TRBJ2-5
D gene: .
clone size: many
V gene: TRBV27
CDR3 DNA: TGTGCCAGCAGTAGAGGGACTGCGCAAGAGACCCAGTACTTC
CDR3 protein: CASSRGTAQETQYF

J gene: TRBJ2-1
D gene: TRBD1
clone size: .
V gene: TRBV10-3
CDR3 DNA: TGTGCCATCGGCGGACAGGGGAACTACAATGAGCAGTTCTTC
CDR3 protein: CAIGGQGNYNEQFF

J gene: TRBJ2-7
D gene: TRBD1
clone size: .
V gene: TRBV7-9
CDR3 DNA: TGTGCCAGCAGCTCACGACAGGGATGGGGCGACGAGCAGTACTTC
CDR3 protein: CASSSRQGWGDEQYF

J gene: TRBJ2-1
D gene: .
clone size: .
V gene: TRBV28
CDR3 DNA: TGTGCCAGCAGTTACCCCATCCGGCATGAGCAGTTCTTC
CDR3 protein: CASSYPIRHEQFF

J gene: TRBJ2-5
D gene: .
clone size: few
V gene: TRBV7-8
CDR3 DNA: TGTGCCAGCAGCTTACGTCTGGGCTGGGAGACCCAGTACTTC
CDR3 protein: CASSLRLGWETQYF

J gene: TRBJ2-1
D gene: TRBD2
clone size: .
V gene: TRBV7-9
CDR3 DNA: TGTGCCAGCAGCCCCCCAGGAGCGGGAGATAGGAATGAGCAGTTCTTC
CDR3 protein: CASSPPGAGDRNEQFF

J gene: TRBJ2-2
D gene: .
clone size: few
V gene: TRBV12-3/TRBV12-4
CDR3 DNA: TGTGCCAGCATGGACGGCGCGAACACCGGGGAGCTGTTTTTT
CDR3 protein: CASMDGANTGELFF

J gene: TRBJ1-5
D gene: .
clone size: .
V gene: TRBV4-1
CDR3 DNA: TGCGCCAGCAGCCGGACGATCTCCCAGGGTAAGGTACAGCCCCAGCATTTT
CDR3 protein: CASSRTISQGKVQPQHF

J gene: TRBJ1-4
D gene: TRBD1
clone size: .
V gene: TRBV5-1
CDR3 DNA: TGCGCCAGCAGCCCGACCCCAGGGGGGACTAATGAAAAACTGTTTTTT
CDR3 protein: CASSPTPGGTNEKLFF

J gene: TRBJ2-7
D gene: TRBD2
clone size: many
V gene: TRBV20-1
CDR3 DNA: TGCAGTGCTAGAGGCGGGACTAGCGGTCTCTACGAGCAGTACTTC
CDR3 protein: CSARGGTSGLYEQYF

J gene: TRBJ2-7
D gene: .
clone size: few
V gene: TRBV20-1
CDR3 DNA: TGCAGTGCTAGCAAAGAGCTTTCAGGGAACTACGAGCAGTACTTC
CDR3 protein: CSASKELSGNYEQYF

J gene: TRBJ2-1
D gene: TRBD2
clone size: once
V gene: TRBV6-2/TRBV6-3
CDR3 DNA: TGTGCCAGCGGCCCTAGCGGGAGAAAGAATGAGCAGTTCTTC
CDR3 protein: CASGPSGRKNEQFF

J gene: TRBJ2-3
D gene: .
clone size: .
V gene: TRBV20-1
CDR3 DNA: TGCAGTGCTGTTGGCCTGCGTGCAGATACGCAGTATTTT
CDR3 protein: CSAVGLRADTQYF

J gene: TRBJ1-2
D gene: .
clone size: many
V gene: TRBV4-2
CDR3 DNA: TGTGCCAGCAGCCAAGTAGGGCAGAAGGGTGATGGCTACACCTTC
CDR3 protein: CASSQVGQKGDGYTF

J gene: TRBJ2-3
D gene: .
clone size: .
V gene: TRBV7-9
CDR3 DNA: TGTGCCAGCAGCCAGGAGGGCCTCACAGATACGCAGTATTTT
CDR3 protein: CASSQEGLTDTQYF

J gene: TRBJ2-1
D gene: TRBD2
clone size: .
V gene: TRBV24-1
CDR3 DNA: TGTGCCACCAGTGATTTAACTAGCGGGACCATCAATGAGCAGTTCTTC
CDR3 protein: CATSDLTSGTINEQFF

J gene: TRBJ2-3
D gene: .
clone size: many
V gene: TRBV29-1
CDR3 DNA: TGCAGCGGGTTGTCAGGGCCGGCAGATACGCAGTATTTT
CDR3 protein: CSGLSGPADTQYF

J gene: TRBJ2-7
D gene: TRBD2
clone size: few
V gene: TRBV20-1
CDR3 DNA: TGCAGTGCTAATTCGCCCGGGACTAGCGACGAGCAGTACTTC
CDR3 protein: CSANSPGTSDEQYF

J gene: TRBJ2-3
D gene: TRBD2
clone size: few
V gene: TRBV10-3
CDR3 DNA: TGTGCCCATGGGCGGGGAACTAGCGTGGATACGCAGTATTTT
CDR3 protein: CAHGRGTSVDTQYF

J gene: TRBJ2-3
D gene: .
clone size: .
V gene: TRBV6-5
CDR3 DNA: TGTGCCAGCAGTTACTCGACTAGTGGGATCGGTGGTACGCAGTATTTT
CDR3 protein: CASSYSTSGIGGTQYF

J gene: TRBJ2-1
D gene: .
clone size: .
V gene: TRBV3-1
CDR3 DNA: TGTGCCAGCAGCCAAATGGGAGGGGCAGGGGGTGAGCAGTTCTTC
CDR3 protein: CASSQMGGAGGEQFF

J gene: TRBJ2-3
D gene: .
clone size: .
V gene: TRBV7-2
CDR3 DNA: TGTGCCAGCACGCCTTCAGATACGCAGTATTTT
CDR3 protein: CASTPSDTQYF